This section outlines one TCR beta chain sequence together with its context. These data come from a study of blood T cell repertoires in COVID-19. The wider study: Samples taken during acute and convalescent COVID-19 were collected in the United States, Italy and Spain. From T cells, B-cell-depleted T cells, or PBMCs came the material, which was cDNA or gDNA.

Authors' methods: Counts of nucleated cells, estimated from reference gene primer amplification, were obtained. Using immunoSEQ multiplex PCR, the repertoire was profiled, and TCRdb retains in-frame clones only, with some absent. V, J and clone size reflect that table, while D and trimming were determined from the DNA. This table has roughly 26,000 clones, approximately 93% appearing once. The sample taken for sequencing was peripheral blood. The sequence came from a human donor with active COVID-19. The donor label of this sample is uncertain.

Here the CDR3 reads CASSSGILWGSGGQSSYNEQFF. As DNA, the CDR3 is TGTGCCAGTAGTTCAGGCATCTTGTGGGGTAGCGGGGGGCAGAGCTCCTACAATGAGCAGTTCTTC. The chain joins TRBV19 to TRBJ2-1, with 10 bases aligning to TRBD2. The CDR3 is 22 amino acids. Germline trimming cut 5 bases from V and 0 bases from J; bases unmatched to any gene: 22. Germline assignment: CDR1 LNHDA and CDR2 SQIVND (reference sequence).